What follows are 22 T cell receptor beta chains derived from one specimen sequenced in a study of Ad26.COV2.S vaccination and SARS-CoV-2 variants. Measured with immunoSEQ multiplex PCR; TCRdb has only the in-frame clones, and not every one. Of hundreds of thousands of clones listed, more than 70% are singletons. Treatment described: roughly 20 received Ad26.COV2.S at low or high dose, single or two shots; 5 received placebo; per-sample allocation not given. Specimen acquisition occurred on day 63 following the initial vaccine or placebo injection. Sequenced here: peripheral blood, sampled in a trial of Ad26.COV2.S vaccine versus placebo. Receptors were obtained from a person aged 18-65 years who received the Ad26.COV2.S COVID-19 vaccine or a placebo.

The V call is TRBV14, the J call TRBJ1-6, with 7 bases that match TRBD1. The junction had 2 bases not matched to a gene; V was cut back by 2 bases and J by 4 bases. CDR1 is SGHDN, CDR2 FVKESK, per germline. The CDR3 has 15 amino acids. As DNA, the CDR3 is TGTGCCAGCAGCCAACCGGGACAGTATAATTCACCCCTCCACTTT. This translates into CASSQPGQYNSPLHF.

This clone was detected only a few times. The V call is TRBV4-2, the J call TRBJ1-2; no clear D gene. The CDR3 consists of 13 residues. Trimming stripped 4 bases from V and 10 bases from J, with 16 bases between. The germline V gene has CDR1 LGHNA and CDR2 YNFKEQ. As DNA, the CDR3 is TGTGCCAGCAGCCTAAGGGATGCGGATTCCTACACCTTC. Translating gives CASSLRDADSYTF.

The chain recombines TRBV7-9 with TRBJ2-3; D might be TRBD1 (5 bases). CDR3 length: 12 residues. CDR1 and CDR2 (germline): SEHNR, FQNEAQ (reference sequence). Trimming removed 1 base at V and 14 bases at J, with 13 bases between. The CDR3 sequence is CASSLGQTTPYF. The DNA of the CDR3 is TGTGCCAGCAGCTTAGGACAGACGACCCCGTATTTT.

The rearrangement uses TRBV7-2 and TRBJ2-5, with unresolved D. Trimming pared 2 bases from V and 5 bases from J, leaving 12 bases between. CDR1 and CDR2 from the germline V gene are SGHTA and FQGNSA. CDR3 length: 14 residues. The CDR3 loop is CASSLSPGSETQYF. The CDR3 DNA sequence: TGTGCCAGCAGCTTAAGCCCGGGTTCGGAGACCCAGTACTTC.

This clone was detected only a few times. This chain's CDR3 is CASSQTVARGAGGYTF. The CDR3 coding sequence is TGTGCCAGCAGCCAAACGGTCGCTCGGGGGGCAGGTGGCTACACCTTC. The chain uses TRBV3-1 (or the pseudogene TRBV3-2) and TRBJ1-2; maybe TRBD1 (6 bases). The CDR3 loop spans 16 amino acids. V dropped 2 bases and J dropped 7 bases, with 20 bases sitting between them. Germline V lookup: CDR1 LGHDT, CDR2 YNNKEL (reference sequence).

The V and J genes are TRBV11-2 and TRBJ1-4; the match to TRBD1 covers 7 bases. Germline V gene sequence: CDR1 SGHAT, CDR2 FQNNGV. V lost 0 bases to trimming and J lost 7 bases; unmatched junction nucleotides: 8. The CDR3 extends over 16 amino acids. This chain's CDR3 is CASSLDRVRGAEKLFF. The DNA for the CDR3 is TGTGCCAGCAGCTTAGATCGGGTCAGGGGGGCTGAAAAACTGTTTTTT.

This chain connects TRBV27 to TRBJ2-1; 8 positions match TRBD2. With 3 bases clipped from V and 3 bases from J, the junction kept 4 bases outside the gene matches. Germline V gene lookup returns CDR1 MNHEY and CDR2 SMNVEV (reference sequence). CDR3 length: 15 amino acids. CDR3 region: CASSLRLANYNEQFF. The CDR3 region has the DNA TGTGCCAGCAGTTTGCGACTAGCGAACTACAATGAGCAGTTCTTC.

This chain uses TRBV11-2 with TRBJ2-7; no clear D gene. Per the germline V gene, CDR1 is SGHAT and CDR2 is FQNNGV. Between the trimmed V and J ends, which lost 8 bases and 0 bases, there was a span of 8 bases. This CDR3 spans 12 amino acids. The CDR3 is CASGENSYEQYF. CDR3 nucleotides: TGTGCCAGCGGAGAGAACTCCTACGAGCAGTACTTC.

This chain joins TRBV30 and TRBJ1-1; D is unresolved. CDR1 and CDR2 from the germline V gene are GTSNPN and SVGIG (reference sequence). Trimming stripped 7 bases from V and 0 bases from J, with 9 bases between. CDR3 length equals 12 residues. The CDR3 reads CAFRPVNTEAFF. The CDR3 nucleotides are TGTGCCTTTCGGCCCGTGAACACTGAAGCTTTCTTT. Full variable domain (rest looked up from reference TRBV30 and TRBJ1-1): SQTIHQWPATLVQPVGSPLSLECTVEGTSNPNLYWYRQAAGRGLQLLFYSVGIGQISSEVPQNLSASRPQDRQFILSSKKLLLSDSGFYLCAFRPVNTEAFFGQGTRLTVV.

The DNA for the CDR3 is TGTGCCAGCAGCGTCCGGGATTTCAGAGGCACCATATATTTT. Translating gives CASSVRDFRGTIYF. The chain recombines TRBV9 with TRBJ1-3, with unresolved D. CDR3 size: 14 residues. Germline-derived CDR1 and CDR2 are SGDLS and YYNGEE. V lost 2 bases and J 9 bases, leaving 15 bases between the germline ends.

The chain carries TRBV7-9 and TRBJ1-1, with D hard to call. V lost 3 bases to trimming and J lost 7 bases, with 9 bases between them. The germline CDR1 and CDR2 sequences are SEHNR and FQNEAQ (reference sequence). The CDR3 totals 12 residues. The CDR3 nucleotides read TGTGCCAGCAGCTTGGGTCAGAATGAAGCTTTCTTT. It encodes CASSLGQNEAFF.

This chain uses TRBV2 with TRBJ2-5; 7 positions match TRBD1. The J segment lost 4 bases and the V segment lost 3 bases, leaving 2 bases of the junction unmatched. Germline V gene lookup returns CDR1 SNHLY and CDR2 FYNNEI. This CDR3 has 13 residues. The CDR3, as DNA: TGTGCCAGCAGTGATGACAGGGTAGAGACCCAGTACTTC. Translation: CASSDDRVETQYF.

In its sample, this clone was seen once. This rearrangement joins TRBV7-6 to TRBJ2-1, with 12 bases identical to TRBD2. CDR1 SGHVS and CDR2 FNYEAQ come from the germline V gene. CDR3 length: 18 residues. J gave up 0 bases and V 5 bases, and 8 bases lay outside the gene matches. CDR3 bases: TGTGCCAGCAGCCGACTAGCGGGAGTAGGTAACTCCTACAATGAGCAGTTCTTC. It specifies CASSRLAGVGNSYNEQFF. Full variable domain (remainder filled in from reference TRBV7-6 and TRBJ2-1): GAGVSQSPRYKVTKRGQDVALRCDPISGHVSLYWYRQALGQGPEFLTYFNYEAQQDKSGLPNDRFSAERPEGSISTLTIQRTEQRDSAMYRCASSRLAGVGNSYNEQFFGPGTRLTVL.

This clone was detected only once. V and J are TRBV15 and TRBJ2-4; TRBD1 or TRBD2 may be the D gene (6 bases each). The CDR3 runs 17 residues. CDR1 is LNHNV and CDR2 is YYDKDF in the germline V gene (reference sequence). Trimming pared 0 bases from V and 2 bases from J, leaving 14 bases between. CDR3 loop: CATSREGWGASKNIQYF. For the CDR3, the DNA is TGTGCCACCAGCAGAGAGGGTTGGGGGGCCTCCAAAAACATTCAGTACTTC.

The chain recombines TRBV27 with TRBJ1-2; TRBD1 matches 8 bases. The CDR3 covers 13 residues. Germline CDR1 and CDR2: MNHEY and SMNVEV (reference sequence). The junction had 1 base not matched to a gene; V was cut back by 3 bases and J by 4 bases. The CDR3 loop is CASSFTGGYGYTF. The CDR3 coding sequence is TGTGCCAGCAGTTTCACAGGGGGCTATGGCTACACCTTC.

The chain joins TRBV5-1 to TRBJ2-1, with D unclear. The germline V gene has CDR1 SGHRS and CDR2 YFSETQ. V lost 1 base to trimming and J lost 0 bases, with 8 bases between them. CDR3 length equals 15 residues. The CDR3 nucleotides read TGCGCCAGCAGCTTGACAGCAAGCTCCTACAATGAGCAGTTCTTC. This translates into CASSLTASSYNEQFF.

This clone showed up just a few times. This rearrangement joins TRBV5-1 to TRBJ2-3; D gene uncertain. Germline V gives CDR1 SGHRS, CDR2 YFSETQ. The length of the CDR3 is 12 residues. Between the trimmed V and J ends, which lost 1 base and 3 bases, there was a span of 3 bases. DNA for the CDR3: TGCGCCAGCAGCTTGCATACAGATACGCAGTATTTT. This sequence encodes CASSLHTDTQYF. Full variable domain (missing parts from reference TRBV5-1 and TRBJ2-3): KAGVTQTPRYLIKTRGQQVTLSCSPISGHRSVSWYQQTPGQGLQFLFEYFSETQRNKGNFPGRFSGRQFSNSRSEMNVSTLELGDSALYLCASSLHTDTQYFGPGTRLTVL.

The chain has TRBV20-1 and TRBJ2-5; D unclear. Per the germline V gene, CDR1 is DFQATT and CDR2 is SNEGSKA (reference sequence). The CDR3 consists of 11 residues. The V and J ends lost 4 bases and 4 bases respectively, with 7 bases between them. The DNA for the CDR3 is TGCAGTGCTACCCTAAGAGAGACCCAGTACTTC. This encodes CSATLRETQYF.

In DNA, the CDR3 is TGCGCCAGCAGCTTGCGGGACCCGAACACTGAAGCTTTCTTT. It encodes CASSLRDPNTEAFF. The chain links TRBV5-1 to TRBJ1-1; tentative D call: TRBD1 (5 bases). Trimming took 1 base from V and 1 from J, leaving 8 bases between them. CDR1 is SGHRS, CDR2 YFSETQ, per germline. This CDR3 comprises 14 residues. Full variable domain (rest looked up from reference TRBV5-1 and TRBJ1-1): KAGVTQTPRYLIKTRGQQVTLSCSPISGHRSVSWYQQTPGQGLQFLFEYFSETQRNKGNFPGRFSGRQFSNSRSEMNVSTLELGDSALYLCASSLRDPNTEAFFGQGTRLTVV.

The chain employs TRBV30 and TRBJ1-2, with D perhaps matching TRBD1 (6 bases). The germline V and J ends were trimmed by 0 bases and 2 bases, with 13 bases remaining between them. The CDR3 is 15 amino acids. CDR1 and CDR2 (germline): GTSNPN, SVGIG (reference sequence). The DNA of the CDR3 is TGTGCCTGGAGTGTACTGGGGGGCCTGAACTATGGCTACACCTTC. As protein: CAWSVLGGLNYGYTF.

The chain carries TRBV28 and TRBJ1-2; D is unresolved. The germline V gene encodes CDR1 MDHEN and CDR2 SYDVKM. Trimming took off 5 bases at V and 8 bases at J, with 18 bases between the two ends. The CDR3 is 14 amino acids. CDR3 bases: TGTGCCAGCAGTCAGCCGGCCGACGATAGCGGCTACACCTTC. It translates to CASSQPADDSGYTF.

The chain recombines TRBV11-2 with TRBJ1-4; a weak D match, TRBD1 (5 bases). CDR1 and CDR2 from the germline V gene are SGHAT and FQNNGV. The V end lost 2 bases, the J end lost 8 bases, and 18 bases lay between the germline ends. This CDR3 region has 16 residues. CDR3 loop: CASSLILGGVEEKLFF. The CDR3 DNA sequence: TGTGCCAGCAGCTTAATTTTGGGGGGAGTAGAAGAAAAACTGTTTTTT.